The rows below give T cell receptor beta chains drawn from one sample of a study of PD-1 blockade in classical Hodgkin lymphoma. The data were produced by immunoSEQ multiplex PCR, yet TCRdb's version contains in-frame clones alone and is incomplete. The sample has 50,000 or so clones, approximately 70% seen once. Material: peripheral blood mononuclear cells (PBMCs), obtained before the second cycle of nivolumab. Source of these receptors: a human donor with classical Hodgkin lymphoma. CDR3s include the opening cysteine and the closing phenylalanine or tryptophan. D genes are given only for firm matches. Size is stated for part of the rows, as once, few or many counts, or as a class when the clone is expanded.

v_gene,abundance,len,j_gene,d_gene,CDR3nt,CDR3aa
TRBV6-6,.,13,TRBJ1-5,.,TGTGCCAGCACCACAGGTAGCAATCAGCCCCAGCATTTT,CASTTGSNQPQHF
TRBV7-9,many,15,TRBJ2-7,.,TGTGCCAGCAGCTTAGCTAGCGGTAGCTCCTACGAGCAGTACTTC,CASSLASGSSYEQYF
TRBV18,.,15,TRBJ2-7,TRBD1,TGTGCCAGCTCACCACCGTCCTCAGGGGGCTACGAGCAGTACTTC,CASSPPSSGGYEQYF
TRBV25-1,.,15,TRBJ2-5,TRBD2,TGTGCCAGCAGTCCAACTAGCGGGAGTGGTGAGACCCAGTACTTC,CASSPTSGSGETQYF
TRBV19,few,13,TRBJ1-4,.,TGTGCCAGTAGGGACAAGGCGAATGAAAAACTGTTTTTT,CASRDKANEKLFF
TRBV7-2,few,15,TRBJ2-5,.,TGTGCCAGCAGCCGGACGGGGGACCCGAGAGAGACCCAGTACTTC,CASSRTGDPRETQYF
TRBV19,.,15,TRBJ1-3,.,TGTGCCAGTACCCCCGGGCGGGGTGGCAGAAACACCATATATTTT,CASTPGRGGRNTIYF
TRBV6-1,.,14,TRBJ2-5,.,TGTGCCAGCAGTGAAGACCTGGGGAGGGAGACCCAGTACTTC,CASSEDLGRETQYF
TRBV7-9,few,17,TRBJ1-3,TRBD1,TGTGCCAGCAGCCCCGGGACAGGGGTTTTCTCTGGAAACACCATATATTTT,CASSPGTGVFSGNTIYF
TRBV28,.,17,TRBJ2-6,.,TGTGCCAGCAGTTCGAAGGGCCCCAGGGCTGGGGCCAACGTCCTGACTTTC,CASSSKGPRAGANVLTF
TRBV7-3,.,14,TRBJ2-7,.,TGTGCCAGCAGCTTAAAAGCAGGGTCCTACGAGCAGTACTTC,CASSLKAGSYEQYF
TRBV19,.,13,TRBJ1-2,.,TGTGCCAGTAGTATCAGACAGAACTATGGCTACACCTTC,CASSIRQNYGYTF
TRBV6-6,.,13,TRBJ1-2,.,TGTGCCAGCACCCAAACGGGAAACTATGGCTACACCTTC,CASTQTGNYGYTF
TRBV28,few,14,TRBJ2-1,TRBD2,TGTGCCAGCTCAGTTTATAGCGGGAGGAATGAGCAGTTCTTC,CASSVYSGRNEQFF
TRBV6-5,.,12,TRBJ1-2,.,TGTGCCAGCAGTTACACTAACTATGGCTACACCTTC,CASSYTNYGYTF
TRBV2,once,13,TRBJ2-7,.,TGTGCCAGGGAAGAACCCCCGGCGTACGAGCAGTACTTC,CAREEPPAYEQYF
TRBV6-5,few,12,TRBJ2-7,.,TGTGCCAGCGGAGCAGCCTCCTACGAGCAGTACTTC,CASGAASYEQYF
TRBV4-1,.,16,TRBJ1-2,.,TGCGCCAGCAGCCAAGAGGGGGCCACGCGGAACTATGGCTACACCTTC,CASSQEGATRNYGYTF
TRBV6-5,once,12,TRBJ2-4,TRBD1,TGTGCCAGCAGAGATATCCGGGACAGGGAGTACTTC,CASRDIRDREYF
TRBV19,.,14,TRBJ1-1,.,TGTGCCAGTAGTATTCCCGGACTGAACACTGAAGCTTTCTTT,CASSIPGLNTEAFF
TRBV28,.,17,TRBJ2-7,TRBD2,TGTGCCAGCAAAAGGGGAGTCGGGACTAGCGGGAGACACGAGCAGTACTTC,CASKRGVGTSGRHEQYF
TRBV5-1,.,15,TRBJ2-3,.,TGCGCCAGCAGCCCCACGTCCCCCCCGGTGGATACGCAGTATTTT,CASSPTSPPVDTQYF
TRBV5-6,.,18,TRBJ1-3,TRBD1,TGTGCCAGCAGCTTGAGGGGGACAGGCTTAAGCTCTGGAAACACCATATATTTT,CASSLRGTGLSSGNTIYF
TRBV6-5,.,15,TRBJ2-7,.,TGTGCCAGCAGGCCCTCCACGGGAAGAACCTACGAGCAGTACTTC,CASRPSTGRTYEQYF
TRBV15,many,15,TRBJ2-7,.,TGTGCCACCAGCAGATTCCGGGGCCCGACCTACGAGCAGTACTTC,CATSRFRGPTYEQYF
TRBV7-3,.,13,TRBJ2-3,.,TGTGCCAGCAGCCCTCAGGGTGGTATGGTTCCGTATTTT,CASSPQGGMVPYF
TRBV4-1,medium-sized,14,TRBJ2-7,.,TGCGCCAGCAGCCAAACCGGGACGCGGGACGAGCAGTACTTC,CASSQTGTRDEQYF
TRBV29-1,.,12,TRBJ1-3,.,TGCAGCGTTCAGGGGTCTGGAAACACCATATATTTT,CSVQGSGNTIYF
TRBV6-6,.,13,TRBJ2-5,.,TGTGCCAGCAGTTACTCGGTGGGGGGGACCCAGTACTTC,CASSYSVGGTQYF
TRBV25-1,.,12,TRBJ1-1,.,TGTGCCAGCAGTGAATTTGGCGCTGAAGCTTTCTTT,CASSEFGAEAFF
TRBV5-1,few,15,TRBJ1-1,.,TGCGCCAGCAGCAGAGATTGGTTCATGAACACTGAAGCTTTCTTT,CASSRDWFMNTEAFF
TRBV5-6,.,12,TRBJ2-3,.,TGTGCCAGCAGCTTGAGGTCAAATACGCAGTATTTT,CASSLRSNTQYF
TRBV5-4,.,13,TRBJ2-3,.,TGTGCCAGCAGCTTGACGCTCACAGATACGCAGTATTTT,CASSLTLTDTQYF
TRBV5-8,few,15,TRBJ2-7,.,TGTGCCAGCAGCTTACGGGCCGTTCAATCCTACGAGCAGTACTTC,CASSLRAVQSYEQYF
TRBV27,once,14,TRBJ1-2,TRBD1,TGTGCCAGCAGTTCCAGGGGGCCCGTGGATGGCTACACCTTC,CASSSRGPVDGYTF
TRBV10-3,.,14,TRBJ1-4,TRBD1,TGTGCCACCACAACAGGGGCAGCGGAGGAAAAACTGTTTTTT,CATTTGAAEEKLFF
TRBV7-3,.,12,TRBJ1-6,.,TGTGCCAGCAGCTTAAACGGATCACCCCTCCACTTT,CASSLNGSPLHF
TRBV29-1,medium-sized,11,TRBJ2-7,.,TGCAGCGTTGAAGATAGGTACGAGCAGTACTTC,CSVEDRYEQYF
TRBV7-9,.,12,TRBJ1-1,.,TGTGCCAGCAGCTTAGCGGAAATTTTTGCTTTCTTT,CASSLAEIFAFF
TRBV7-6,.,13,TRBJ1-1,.,TGTGCCAGCAGCTTATCCTTAGGGGCGCATGCTTTCTTT,CASSLSLGAHAFF
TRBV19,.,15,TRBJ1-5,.,TGTGCCAGTAGTATTTTTGTGGCCGGGGACCAGCCCCAGCATTTT,CASSIFVAGDQPQHF
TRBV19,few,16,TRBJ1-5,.,TGTGCCAGTAGTCCCTATGGAGGGATGAGCAATCAGCCCCAGCATTTT,CASSPYGGMSNQPQHF
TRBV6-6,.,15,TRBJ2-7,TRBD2,TGTGCCAGCAGTTACTCCGGGCTAGCGGCCTACGAGCAGTACTTC,CASSYSGLAAYEQYF
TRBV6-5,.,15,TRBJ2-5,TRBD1,TGTGCCAGCAGTCTCACAGGGGTGTGGGGAGAGACCCAGTACTTC,CASSLTGVWGETQYF
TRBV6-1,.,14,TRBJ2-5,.,TGTGCCAGCAGGACAGGTGCGTTAGGTGAGACCCAGTACTTC,CASRTGALGETQYF
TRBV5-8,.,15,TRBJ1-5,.,TGTGCCAGCAGCGGGGCGGGGCGTTTTAATCAGCCCCAGCATTTT,CASSGAGRFNQPQHF
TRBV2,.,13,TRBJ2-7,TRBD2,TGTGCCAGCAGGACTAGCGGACCCTACGAGCAGTACTTC,CASRTSGPYEQYF
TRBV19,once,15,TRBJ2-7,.,TGTGCCAGTAGTACCCGACAATCTGGGTCCTACGAGCAGTACTTC,CASSTRQSGSYEQYF
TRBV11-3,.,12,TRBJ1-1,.,TGTGCCAGCAGCCCCCTTGGGGATGAAGCTTTCTTT,CASSPLGDEAFF
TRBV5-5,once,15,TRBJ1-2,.,TGTGCCAGCAGCTTGATGATTGTGTCTTTCGGTGGCTACACCTTC,CASSLMIVSFGGYTF
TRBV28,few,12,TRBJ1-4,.,TGTGCCAGCAGTTTAACGGGGTTTAAGGTGTTTTTT,CASSLTGFKVFF
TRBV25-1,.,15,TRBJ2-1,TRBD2,TGTGCCAGCAGTGTCACTAGCGGGGCCTACAATGAGCAGTTCTTC,CASSVTSGAYNEQFF
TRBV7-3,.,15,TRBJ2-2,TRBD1,TGTGCCAGCAGCTTGGCAGGGGGAAAGACCGGGGAGCTGTTTTTT,CASSLAGGKTGELFF
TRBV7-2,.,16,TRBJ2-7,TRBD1,TGTGCCAGCAGCCCCCGCGCGGGGACAGGCTTCCACGAGCAGTACTTC,CASSPRAGTGFHEQYF
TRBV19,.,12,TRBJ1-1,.,TGTGCCAGTAGTCCAGGGAACACTGAAGCTTTCTTT,CASSPGNTEAFF
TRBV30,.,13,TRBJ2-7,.,TGTGCCTCTCAACGGGACGGTTCCTACGAGCAGTACTTC,CASQRDGSYEQYF
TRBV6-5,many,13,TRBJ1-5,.,TGTGCCAGCAGTTATACGAGCAATCAGCCCCAGCATTTT,CASSYTSNQPQHF